The subject of this entry is one T cell receptor beta chain. Primed by a sample-barcoded 5' primer and a J-beta primer mix, a second PCR proceeded for roughly 6 to 12 cycles. TCRdb called the 5' RACE reads again in MiXCR, with one record for every CDR3 protein. The table records more than 800,000 distinct CDR3 sequences, under 30% of them present only once. The record originates from a study of blood T cells in healthy people across ages. V was cut by 5 bases and J by 1 base, with 11 bases left in between. The CDR3 extends over 13 amino acids. Germline V gene sequence: CDR1 GTSNPN, CDR2 SVGIG (reference sequence).

The TCR originated in a woman of 80 years or more in good health. J is TRBJ1-2 and V is TRBV30, with D unresolved. Material: blood. CDR3 bases: TGTGCCTGGGCGAGGTTTTTTAACTATGGCTACACCTTC. Translation gives CAWARFFNYGYTF.